This T cell receptor beta chain was retrieved from a study of early T cells in non-severe SARS-CoV-2 infection. One entry per CDR3 protein results from TCRdb running MiXCR on the 5' RACE reads. The sample lists 45,000 or so distinct CDR3 sequences, roughly 6.2% occurring once. From germline, CDR1 is MNHEY and CDR2 SVGAGI. The CDR3 consists of 17 residues. J gave up 5 bases and V 0 bases, and 7 bases lay outside the gene matches. This clonotype was observed at least ten times. The chain carries TRBV6-5 and TRBJ1-6, with 7 bases matching TRBD1. The sample was whole blood. This receptor was taken from an adult who was a healthcare worker with PCR-confirmed SARS-CoV-2 infection or an uninfected control (not recorded which). CDR3 protein: CASSYSSMGTDNSPLHF. CDR3 DNA: TGTGCCAGCAGTTACTCTTCCATGGGGACAGATAATTCACCCCTCCACTTT.